The 5 T cell receptor beta chains below were found in one sample sequenced in a study of spatial heterogeneity in lung cancer. Time point denoted: sample taken at primary tumor resection. One entry per CDR3 protein, called by TCRdb with MiXCR from the 5' RACE reads. The table lists roughly 2,000 distinct CDR3 sequences, roughly a quarter of them singletons. The starting material was normal lung tissue next to the tumor, obtained at surgery. These receptors all stem from a male donor with early-stage non-small cell lung cancer.

This chain uses TRBV5-1 with TRBJ2-2; maybe TRBD2 (5 bases). The CDR3 covers 14 residues. Germline loops: CDR1 SGHRS, CDR2 YFSETQ. V lost 2 bases and J 5 bases, leaving 10 bases between the germline ends. For the CDR3, the DNA is TGCGCCAGCAGCTTAGGCACGGGGACCGGGGAGCTGTTTTTT. This codes for CASSLGTGTGELFF.

The V and J genes are TRBV7-6 and TRBJ1-1; 8 bases match TRBD1. The CDR3 spans 14 residues. Germline CDR1 and CDR2: SGHVS and FNYEAQ. V shed 1 base and J 11 bases; nucleotides not matched to a gene: 9. The CDR3 here is CASSLEAAGGMAFF. CDR3 coding DNA: TGTGCCAGCAGCTTAGAGGCGGCAGGGGGCATGGCTTTCTTT.

In this sample, this clonotype turned up a few times. The chain employs TRBV7-6 and TRBJ2-3; 10 bases align to TRBD2. Germline CDR1 is SGHVS and CDR2 is FNYEAQ. V shed 1 base and J 4 bases; nucleotides not matched to a gene: 11. The length of the CDR3 is 18 residues. The CDR3 DNA sequence: TGTGCCAGCAGCTTAGGCACTAGCGGGAAACGTGGGGCAGATACGCAGTATTTT. Translating it yields CASSLGTSGKRGADTQYF.

This clonotype was counted ten times or more. The chain has TRBV20-1 and TRBJ2-7, with D perhaps given as TRBD1 or TRBD2 (7 bases each). Germline V gene sequence: CDR1 DFQATT, CDR2 SNEGSKA (reference sequence). With 3 bases removed from V and 5 bases from J, the gap between germline ends came to 23 bases. This CDR3 is built from 16 residues. In DNA form, the CDR3 reads TGCAGTGCTAGTTTCTCGGGGGGAAGGGGGCGGAACGAGCAGTACTTC. It encodes CSASFSGGRGRNEQYF.

The gene calls are TRBV5-1 and TRBJ2-2; maybe TRBD2 (5 bases). V shed 4 bases and J shed 4 bases, with 17 bases lying between them. This CDR3 region has 16 residues. Germline CDR1 and CDR2: SGHRS and YFSETQ. The CDR3 spells CASSPHRDPSTGELFF. CDR3 coding DNA: TGCGCCAGCAGCCCCCACCGGGATCCCAGCACCGGGGAGCTGTTTTTT. Complete variable domain (other parts from reference TRBV5-1 and TRBJ2-2): KAGVTQTPRYLIKTRGQQVTLSCSPISGHRSVSWYQQTPGQGLQFLFEYFSETQRNKGNFPGRFSGRQFSNSRSEMNVSTLELGDSALYLCASSPHRDPSTGELFFGEGSRLTVL.